The T cell receptor beta chain described here comes from a study of blood T cell repertoires in COVID-19. Whole-study context: Donors in the United States, Italy and Spain gave samples during acute or convalescent COVID-19.

In terms of age and location, participants ranged from about 18 to 100 years and lived in about 25 US areas. The study counted Cohort 3 donors as recovered given two negative PCRs, clearance, or symptom resolution. CDR3 length equals 12 residues. V gave up 8 bases and J gave up 2 bases, with 9 bases separating them. Germline-derived CDR1 and CDR2 are SGHDN and FVKESK. The protocol was immunoSEQ multiplex PCR, while the TCRdb copy is restricted to in-frame clones and leaves out a portion. In the table there are roughly 250,000 clones, about 89% of which are singletons. Source material: PBMCs or T cells enriched from blood (not recorded which). This chain connects TRBV14 to TRBJ1-2; D possibly corresponds to TRBD1 (5 bases). This sequence was found in a woman between 18 and 30 years old who had recovered from COVID-19. The CDR3 is CASGGSNYGYTF. CDR3 nucleotide sequence: TGTGCCAGCGGGGGGAGCAACTATGGCTACACCTTC.